Presented here are 23 T cell receptor beta chains from one specimen sequenced in a study of blood T cells in healthy people across ages (dated by TCRdb to the mid-2010s). The library came from 5' RACE. Sequencing took place on an Illumina HiSeq 2500. A second PCR of about 6 to 11 cycles was run with a J-beta primer mix and a sample-barcoded 5' primer. Using fastp at Q25 and MiXCR, TCRdb reprocessed the public reads and kept productive beta chains. Records with the same CDR3 protein are collapsed into one entry carrying the most frequent genes and DNA. The sample includes roughly 800,000 distinct CDR3 sequences, with roughly 64% observed a single time. Approximately 21% of the sample comes from the top ten. The sample was blood. Receptors were obtained from a man in his thirties or forties in good health.

This clonotype has more than one count but fewer than ten. The V call is TRBV6-5, the J call TRBJ2-5; D gene ambiguous. Looked up from germline, CDR1 is MNHEY and CDR2 is SVGAGI. Trimming took 0 bases from V and 1 from J, leaving 9 bases between them. The CDR3 runs to 15 residues. For the CDR3, the DNA is TGTGCCAGCAGTTACTCGACCACCCTCCAAGAGACCCAGTACTTC. Translation: CASSYSTTLQETQYF.

The chain is built from TRBV6-6 and TRBJ2-3; 10 bases align to TRBD2. Looked up from germline, CDR1 is MNHNY and CDR2 is SVGAGI (reference sequence). V shed 6 bases and J 3 bases; nucleotides not matched to a gene: 9. The CDR3 totals 16 residues. CDR3 DNA: TGTGCCAGCAGCCGGAGCGGGAGGGAACCAACAGATACGCAGTATTTT. Amino acid sequence: CASSRSGREPTDTQYF.

The V gene is TRBV7-2, the J gene TRBJ2-5; 8 nucleotides line up with TRBD1. The CDR3 extends over 16 amino acids. V trimming: 5 bases; J trimming: 11 bases; junction bases outside the gene matches: 19. Looked up from germline, CDR1 is SGHTA and CDR2 is FQGNSA. The CDR3 loop is CASSPTGGAYSYQQYF. DNA for the CDR3: TGTGCCAGCAGCCCTACAGGGGGAGCCTACTCTTACCAGCAGTACTTC.

This clonotype has more than one count but fewer than ten. The rearrangement uses TRBV29-1 and TRBJ1-2; no clear D gene. The CDR3 runs 10 residues. The V end was cut by 8 bases, the J end by 5 bases, with 9 bases between. Germline CDR1 and CDR2: SQVTM and ANQGSEA. CDR3 coding DNA: TGCAGCTCTTACCTGTATGGCTACACCTTC. Translated: CSSYLYGYTF.

This clonotype was picked up one time. The chain joins TRBV5-1 to TRBJ1-2; D possibly corresponds to TRBD1 (6 bases). The CDR3 totals 15 residues. CDR1 is SGHRS, CDR2 YFSETQ, per germline. Trimming stripped 2 bases from V and 4 bases from J, with 15 bases between. Here the CDR3 DNA reads TGCGCCAGCAGCTTCTCCCCGGACAGTCCCTATGGCTACACCTTC. Its protein product is CASSFSPDSPYGYTF.

This clonotype has just a few counts. V and J are TRBV7-2 and TRBJ2-1; D ambiguous. The CDR3 covers 13 residues. Germline CDR1 SGHTA, CDR2 FQGNSA. Trimming removed 3 bases at V and 9 bases at J, with 12 bases between. DNA of the CDR3: TGTGCCAGCAGCTTTAGGGAAAGACGTGAGCAGTTCTTC. This codes for CASSFRERREQFF.

The chain carries TRBV20-1 and TRBJ2-7, with D tentatively TRBD2 (6 bases). CDR3 length: 15 residues. Trimming took 5 bases from V and 4 from J, leaving 21 bases between them. Germline assignment: CDR1 DFQATT and CDR2 SNEGSKA (reference sequence). The CDR3 here is CSAPRTGTGLYEQYF. CDR3 in DNA: TGCAGTGCTCCCCGAACCGGGACTGGACTGTACGAGCAGTACTTC.

This clonotype was detected only once. This sequence joins TRBV15 and TRBJ2-5; 10 positions agree with TRBD1. The CDR3 loop spans 15 amino acids. Unmatched junction bases numbered 12, after V lost 3 bases and J lost 11 bases. CDR1 LNHNV and CDR2 YYDKDF come from the germline V gene (reference sequence). The chain's CDR3 is CATSRNRDRGLEQYF. CDR3 nucleotide sequence: TGTGCCACCAGCAGGAATCGGGACAGGGGTTTAGAGCAGTACTTC. Full variable domain (missing parts from reference TRBV15 and TRBJ2-5): DAMVIQNPRYQVTQFGKPVTLSCSQTLNHNVMYWYQQKSSQAPKLLFHYYDKDFNNEADTPDNFQSRRPNTSFCFLDIRSPGLGDTAMYLCATSRNRDRGLEQYFGPGTRLLVL.

This rearrangement joins TRBV5-1 to TRBJ2-2; the D is unclear. CDR3 size: 15 residues. The germline CDR1 and CDR2 sequences are SGHRS and YFSETQ. V gave up 5 bases and J gave up 3 bases, with 14 bases separating them. CDR3: CASSLSWVDTGELFF. CDR3 in DNA: TGCGCCAGCAGTCTGTCATGGGTGGACACCGGGGAGCTGTTTTTT.

The chain has TRBV20-1 and TRBJ2-7; TRBD1 matches at 7 bases. The CDR3 runs to 14 residues. V lost 0 bases and J lost 2; bases outside the gene matches: 4. Germline V gives CDR1 DFQATT, CDR2 SNEGSKA (reference sequence). CDR3: CSARDSRGTYEQYF. CDR3 coding DNA: TGCAGTGCTAGAGATAGCAGGGGGACCTACGAGCAGTACTTC.

In this sample, this clonotype turned up a few times. This chain uses TRBV5-1 with TRBJ2-1, with D hard to call. The CDR3 loop spans 12 amino acids. The ends were cut back, 1 base at V and 7 bases at J, with 6 bases in the middle. Germline V gene data show CDR1 as SGHRS and CDR2 as YFSETQ. Here the CDR3 DNA reads TGCGCCAGCAGCTTGAATCAGAATGAGCAGTTCTTC. This encodes CASSLNQNEQFF.

The gene calls are TRBV28 and TRBJ1-2; tentative D call: TRBD1 (6 bases). V was clipped by 6 bases and J by 2 bases, with 13 bases between them. This CDR3 comprises 14 residues. CDR1 and CDR2 (germline): MDHEN, SYDVKM. The CDR3 nucleotides read TGTGCCAGCAGCCACCGGGGGACAAACTATGGCTACACCTTC. The encoded protein is CASSHRGTNYGYTF.

V and J are TRBV12-3 or TRBV12-4 and TRBJ1-5; D gene uncertain. The CDR3 sequence is 14 residues long. Trimming left V 3 bases short and J 0 bases short, with 6 bases between. This CDR3 reads CASSLVYSNQPQHF. CDR3 nucleotide sequence: TGTGCCAGCAGTTTGGTGTATAGCAATCAGCCCCAGCATTTT.

The chain links TRBV5-1 to TRBJ1-2; TRBD1 might be the D (6 bases). The CDR3 contains 15 residues. Germline CDR1 is SGHRS and CDR2 is YFSETQ. V was trimmed by 0 bases and J by 7 bases, leaving 16 bases between them. DNA of the CDR3: TGCGCCAGCAGCTTGGACAGGGTCATAAGTGCTGGCTACACCTTC. Protein product: CASSLDRVISAGYTF.

The chain carries TRBV6-5 and TRBJ2-7; D is ambiguous. V was trimmed by 8 bases and J by 4 bases, leaving 15 bases between them. Germline V gives CDR1 MNHEY, CDR2 SVGAGI. The CDR3 length is 13 residues. The CDR3 bases are TGTGCCAGCCGGGTCGGCGTGCAATACGAGCAGTACTTC. Protein: CASRVGVQYEQYF.

The rearrangement joins TRBV4-3 to TRBJ2-7, with a possible D match to TRBD2 (5 bases). Germline-derived CDR1 and CDR2 are LGHNA and YSLEER. Trimming left V 3 bases short and J 0 bases short, with 15 bases between. The CDR3 is 16 residues long. CDR3 nucleotide sequence: TGCGCCAGCAGCCAGGACTGGATACAATACTCCTACGAGCAGTACTTC. Its translation: CASSQDWIQYSYEQYF.

This clonotype was counted between two and nine times. The genes are TRBV7-9 and TRBJ2-1; possibly TRBD2 for D (6 bases). Trimming left V 0 bases short and J 5 bases short, with 14 bases between. The germline V gene has CDR1 SEHNR and CDR2 FQNEAQ (reference sequence). The CDR3 extends over 16 amino acids. The CDR3 DNA follows: TGTGCCAGCAGCTTAGCGATGACTAGTAGTCACAATGAGCAGTTCTTC. It translates to CASSLAMTSSHNEQFF.

The rearrangement links TRBV4-2 to TRBJ2-5, with 8 bases fitting TRBD2. From germline, CDR1 is LGHNA and CDR2 YNFKEQ. CDR3 length: 14 residues. The J segment lost 1 base and the V segment lost 4 bases, leaving 2 bases of the junction unmatched. The chain's CDR3 is CASSPGGPQETQYF. CDR3 nucleotide sequence: TGTGCCAGCAGCCCGGGGGGGCCCCAAGAGACCCAGTACTTC.

The chain uses TRBV7-3 and TRBJ2-7, with D perhaps TRBD1 (6 bases). From germline, CDR1 is SGHTA and CDR2 FQGTGA. The CDR3 loop spans 13 amino acids. V shed 6 bases and J shed 3 bases, with 12 bases lying between them. The DNA of the CDR3 is TGTGCCAGCAGTCTGGGGGCCAACTACGAGCAGTACTTC. It specifies CASSLGANYEQYF.

This chain links TRBV20-1 with TRBJ2-7, with D possibly being TRBD1 or TRBD2 (5 bases each). CDR3 size: 11 residues. The V gene lost 6 bases and the J gene lost 0 bases, with 6 bases spanning the gap. Germline CDR1 reads DFQATT; CDR2 reads SNEGSKA (reference sequence). The CDR3 region is CSAGTSYEQYF. The DNA of the CDR3 is TGCAGTGCCGGGACCTCCTACGAGCAGTACTTC.

CDR3 sequence reads: CASSYFRTLQETQYF. The CDR3 DNA follows: TGTGCCAGCAGTTACTTCCGGACTCTTCAAGAGACCCAGTACTTC. V gene TRBV6-2 or TRBV6-3 combines with J gene TRBJ2-5, with D possibly TRBD2 on 5 matching bases. Trimming cost V 1 base and J 2 bases, with 11 bases left between them. Germline assignment: CDR1 MNHEY and CDR2 SVGEGT. The CDR3 is 15 amino acids.

The rearrangement uses TRBV15 and TRBJ1-1; no clear D gene. The germline CDR1 and CDR2 sequences are LNHNV and YYDKDF (reference sequence). The CDR3 runs 13 residues. V lost 1 base to trimming and J lost 3 bases, with 6 bases between them. The CDR3 spells CATSRVRDTEAFF. The CDR3, as DNA: TGTGCCACCAGCAGAGTGAGGGACACTGAAGCTTTCTTT.

This clonotype showed up just a few times. The rearrangement links TRBV14 to TRBJ2-5, with D maybe TRBD1 (5 bases). V was shortened by 0 bases and J by 4 bases, with 12 bases between the two germline ends. CDR3 size: 15 residues. Germline values: CDR1 SGHDN, CDR2 FVKESK. The CDR3 reads CASSQEVGRRETQYF. In DNA, the CDR3 is TGTGCCAGCAGCCAAGAAGTGGGGCGGCGAGAGACCCAGTACTTC. The full variable domain, in which reference TRBV14 and TRBJ2-5 provide the parts outside the CDR3, is EAGVTQFPSHSVIEKGQTVTLRCDPISGHDNLYWYRRVMGKEIKFLLHFVKESKQDESGMPNNRFLAERTGGTYSTLKVQPAELEDSGVYFCASSQEVGRRETQYFGPGTRLLVL.